One and the same sample provided the 26 T cell receptor beta chains below, sequenced in a study of T-cell reconstitution after alpha-beta-depleted transplantation in children. Unique molecular identifiers were used in preparing the TCRbeta library. TCRdb processed the PCR reads anew with MiXCR; each CDR3 protein has one entry. The sample has around 370,000 distinct CDR3 sequences; approximately 10% are singletons. Sequenced material: PBMCs from the stem cell graft donor, taken from the stem cell graft. These receptors came from a human donor who donated a stem cell graft to a child with acute lymphoblastic leukemia.

This chain connects TRBV7-9 to TRBJ1-1; a possible D gene is TRBD1 (5 bases). CDR3 length equals 12 residues. V lost 6 bases, J lost 6 bases, and 11 bases lay in between. The germline V gene encodes CDR1 SEHNR and CDR2 FQNEAQ (reference sequence). For the CDR3, the DNA is TGTGCCAGCAGTGGGGGGAGGGCTGAAGCTTTCTTT. This gives the protein CASSGGRAEAFF.

J is TRBJ1-1 and V is TRBV4-2; D is possibly TRBD1 (5 bases). Deletions cut 7 bases from V and 1 base from J, with 13 bases between. CDR3 length equals 14 residues. The germline V gene encodes CDR1 LGHNA and CDR2 YNFKEQ. The CDR3 DNA is TGTGCCAGCACCCCGACAGAGCCGAACACTGAAGCTTTCTTT. Translating gives CASTPTEPNTEAFF.

This clonotype came up a few times. V and J are TRBV28 and TRBJ2-2; D possibly matches TRBD1 or TRBD2 (5 bases each). V was cut by 4 bases and J by 0 bases, with 21 bases left in between. Germline CDR1 and CDR2: MDHEN and SYDVKM. The CDR3 length is 19 residues. The CDR3 bases are TGTGCCAGCAGTTATTTTGCGCCCTTAGGGGAGCCGAACACCGGGGAGCTGTTTTTT. This sequence encodes CASSYFAPLGEPNTGELFF.

V is TRBV6-1 and J is TRBJ2-1, with 7 nucleotides matching TRBD2. CDR1 MNHNS and CDR2 SASEGT come from the germline V gene. Trimming removed 2 bases from V and 9 bases from J; junction bases left unmatched: 7. The CDR3 covers 14 residues. As DNA, the CDR3 is TGTGCCAGCAGTGAATGGGGCGGCGGGGGTGAGCAGTTCTTC. This gives the protein CASSEWGGGGEQFF.

This sequence joins TRBV19 and TRBJ1-6; 12 bases are shared with TRBD1. J lost 7 bases, V lost 5 bases, and 6 bases had no gene match. CDR1 and CDR2 from the germline V gene are LNHDA and SQIVND (reference sequence). This CDR3 comprises 16 residues. This CDR3 reads CASSDRDRGQNSPLHF. CDR3 DNA sequence: TGTGCCAGTAGTGACCGGGACAGGGGGCAGAATTCACCCCTCCACTTT.

The chain couples TRBV10-3 to TRBJ2-2; tentatively, D is TRBD1 (6 bases). V gave up 7 bases and J gave up 1 base, with 13 bases separating them. Looked up from germline, CDR1 is ENHRY and CDR2 is SYGVKD. The CDR3 covers 15 residues. The CDR3 loop is CAIKTGLWNTGELFF. CDR3 sequence (DNA): TGTGCCATCAAAACAGGGCTGTGGAACACCGGGGAGCTGTTTTTT.

This chain links TRBV7-2 with TRBJ2-3; a weak D match, TRBD1 (5 bases). Germline-derived CDR1 and CDR2 are SGHTA and FQGNSA. The CDR3 length is 15 residues. Between the trimmed V and J ends, which lost 6 bases and 0 bases, there was a span of 13 bases. CDR3 nucleotides: TGTGCCAGCAGGGAACAGGTCTCTAGCACAGATACGCAGTATTTT. It codes for CASREQVSSTDTQYF.

This sequence joins TRBV12-3 or TRBV12-4 and TRBJ2-7; D unresolved. The CDR3 contains 15 residues. The V end was cut by 5 bases, the J end by 0 bases, with 14 bases between. The CDR3 is CASSREDISSYEQYF. The DNA of the CDR3 is TGTGCCAGCAGTCGAGAAGATATTAGCTCCTACGAGCAGTACTTC.

This clonotype was picked up a small number of times. The V call is TRBV20-1, the J call TRBJ2-1; 8 bases match TRBD2. The V gene's germline CDR1 is DFQATT and CDR2 SNEGSKA (reference sequence). CDR3 size: 14 residues. The J segment lost 5 bases and the V segment lost 5 bases, leaving 8 bases of the junction unmatched. The CDR3 DNA reads TGCAGTGCTGAATGGACTAGCTCTCACAATGAGCAGTTCTTC. As protein: CSAEWTSSHNEQFF.

J is TRBJ2-7 and V is TRBV7-9; the D call may be TRBD1 or TRBD2 (6 bases each). This CDR3 has 15 residues. The ends were cut back, 1 base at V and 5 bases at J, with 15 bases in the middle. Germline V lookup: CDR1 SEHNR, CDR2 FQNEAQ (reference sequence). The CDR3 loop reads CASSLGSGGWDEQYF. The CDR3 DNA is TGTGCCAGCAGCTTAGGTTCCGGGGGCTGGGACGAGCAGTACTTC.

This clonotype was recorded many times. V usage is TRBV14 and J usage is TRBJ2-5; TRBD2 agrees at 7 bases. Germline loops: CDR1 SGHDN, CDR2 FVKESK. There are 12 residues in the CDR3. Losses at the gene ends were 5 bases for V and 7 bases for J; bases not matched to a gene: 4. CDR3 sequence: CASSAGARTQYF. CDR3 bases: TGTGCCAGCAGCGCGGGAGCAAGGACCCAGTACTTC.

The J gene is TRBJ2-7, the V gene TRBV4-3, with a tentative D call TRBD1 (5 bases). The CDR3 totals 14 residues. From germline, CDR1 is LGHNA and CDR2 YSLEER. The V and J ends lost 0 bases and 6 bases respectively, with 12 bases between them. The CDR3 nucleotides are TGCGCCAGCAGCCAAGATAGGGGCCGCACCGAGCAGTACTTC. This translates into CASSQDRGRTEQYF.

This clonotype was recorded at least ten times. The chain carries TRBV27 and TRBJ2-7, with D uncertain. CDR1 and CDR2 from the germline V gene are MNHEY and SMNVEV (reference sequence). There are 15 residues in the CDR3. V dropped 0 bases and J dropped 0 bases, with 9 bases sitting between them. The CDR3 protein is CASSLSGWSSYEQYF. The CDR3 DNA reads TGTGCCAGCAGTTTATCAGGGTGGAGCTCCTACGAGCAGTACTTC.

A few counts support this clonotype. The CDR3 spells CASSLSTGAADTIYF. In DNA form, the CDR3 reads TGCGCCAGCAGCTTGAGCACAGGAGCTGCAGACACCATATATTTT. V and J are TRBV5-1 and TRBJ1-3; TRBD1 is a possible D gene (5 bases). Germline loops: CDR1 SGHRS, CDR2 YFSETQ. Trimming cost V 1 base and J 8 bases, with 16 bases left between them. This CDR3 contains 15 residues.

There are many counts of this clonotype. The V call is TRBV6-1, the J call TRBJ2-1, with 8 bases identical to TRBD2. V shed 4 bases and J 2 bases; nucleotides not matched to a gene: 7. Germline CDR1 is MNHNS and CDR2 is SASEGT. The CDR3 length is 16 residues. CDR3 loop: CASSARTSRAYNEQFF. The CDR3 DNA sequence: TGTGCCAGCAGTGCCCGGACTAGCCGAGCCTACAATGAGCAGTTCTTC.

The rearrangement links TRBV4-2 to TRBJ2-1; no definite D call. V shed 0 bases and J shed 10 bases, with 13 bases lying between them. This CDR3 has 14 amino acids. The V gene's germline CDR1 is LGHNA and CDR2 YNFKEQ. CDR3 in DNA: TGTGCCAGCAGCCAAGATCAATTAGGGATGGAGCAGTTCTTC. Amino acid sequence: CASSQDQLGMEQFF.

This clonotype has ten or more counts. The chain carries TRBV5-1 and TRBJ1-1, with a possible D match to TRBD1 (5 bases). In germline, CDR1 is SGHRS, CDR2 YFSETQ. V was trimmed by 4 bases and J by 5 bases, leaving 15 bases between them. The CDR3 totals 14 residues. CDR3 sequence reads: CASSHRGKGTEAFF. DNA for the CDR3: TGCGCCAGCAGCCACCGGGGGAAGGGTACTGAAGCTTTCTTT.

V usage is TRBV6-2 or TRBV6-3 and J usage is TRBJ2-5, with 9 bases identical to TRBD1. J lost 2 bases, V lost 4 bases, and 11 bases had no gene match. Germline V CDR1 and CDR2: MNHEY, SVGEGT. CDR3 length equals 17 residues. The CDR3 nucleotides are TGTGCCAGCAGTTGGGGGGGACAGGGAAACGGTCAAGAGACCCAGTACTTC. As protein: CASSWGGQGNGQETQYF.

The chain has TRBV12-3 or TRBV12-4 and TRBJ1-5; D gene uncertain. The CDR3 consists of 15 residues. V lost 7 bases to trimming and J lost 0 bases, with 13 bases between them. The CDR3: CASTPEGNSNQPQHF. DNA of the CDR3: TGTGCCAGCACCCCCGAAGGGAATAGCAATCAGCCCCAGCATTTT.

The chain couples TRBV9 to TRBJ2-7, with a tentative D call TRBD2 (5 bases). V gave up 4 bases and J gave up 3 bases, with 8 bases separating them. CDR3 length: 12 residues. From germline, CDR1 is SGDLS and CDR2 YYNGEE. CDR3 in DNA: TGTGCCAGCAGCCCGGGGTGCTACGAGCAGTACTTC. This translates into CASSPGCYEQYF. The full variable domain, its missing parts supplied by reference TRBV9 and TRBJ2-7, is DSGVTQTPKHLITATGQRVTLRCSPRSGDLSVYWYQQSLDQGLQFLIQYYNGEERAKGNILERFSAQQFPDLHSELNLSSLELGDSALYFCASSPGCYEQYFGPGTRLTVT.

The chain is built from TRBV12-3 or TRBV12-4 and TRBJ2-7, with D perhaps TRBD2 (5 bases). The CDR3 runs 15 residues. V was shortened by 3 bases and J by 5 bases, with 17 bases between the two germline ends. CDR3 protein: CASSLISGHGNEQYF. CDR3 coding DNA: TGTGCCAGCAGTTTGATCAGCGGTCACGGGAACGAGCAGTACTTC.

This sequence joins TRBV7-8 and TRBJ2-7, with TRBD2 matching over 10 bases. The CDR3 covers 17 residues. J was trimmed by 4 bases and V by 1 base; bases with no gene match: 10. Germline lookup yields CDR1 SGHVS and CDR2 FQNEAQ. CDR3 nucleotides: TGTGCCAGCAGCTTAGGTACTAGCGGGAATGGCGGGTACGAGCAGTACTTC. As protein: CASSLGTSGNGGYEQYF.

This clonotype was detected only a few times. The chain couples TRBV12-3 or TRBV12-4 to TRBJ2-2, with a tentative D call TRBD2 (6 bases). This CDR3 region has 14 residues. Between the trimmed V and J ends, which lost 3 bases and 3 bases, there was a span of 8 bases. As DNA, the CDR3 is TGTGCCAGCAGTTTCCGGGAGTACACCGGGGAGCTGTTTTTT. Encoded protein: CASSFREYTGELFF.

This clonotype occurred a few times. The rearrangement joins TRBV12-3 or TRBV12-4 to TRBJ1-5, with a weak D call TRBD1 (6 bases). Deletions cut 6 bases from V and 4 bases from J, with 16 bases between. The CDR3 has 15 residues. The CDR3 coding sequence is TGTGCCAGCAGCACCGAGGGCAGGGGTAATCAGCCCCAGCATTTT. Encoded protein: CASSTEGRGNQPQHF.

This clonotype has only a few counts. The chain uses TRBV29-1 and TRBJ2-7; 8 nucleotides match TRBD1. The V gene's germline CDR1 is SQVTM and CDR2 ANQGSEA. CDR3 length: 16 residues. V dropped 2 bases and J dropped 4; count of bases not matched to a gene: 13. The DNA of the CDR3 is TGCAGCGTTGAAAATGCTTACGGACAGGGCAATTACGAGCAGTACTTC. Translation gives CSVENAYGQGNYEQYF.

The V call is TRBV20-1, the J call TRBJ2-7; D uncertain. The CDR3 consists of 10 residues. CDR1 DFQATT and CDR2 SNEGSKA come from the germline V gene (reference sequence). V shed 5 bases and J shed 2 bases, with 4 bases lying between them. As DNA, the CDR3 is TGCAGTGCTCGGACCTACGAGCAGTACTTC. Protein product: CSARTYEQYF.